This entry lists 25 T cell receptor beta chains sequenced from one sample in a study of regulatory T cells in long-lasting Graves disease. To make TCR beta libraries, researchers used iRepertoire HTBI primers and Arm-PCR of CDR3 regions. TCRdb re-called the multiplex PCR reads through MiXCR, storing one row per CDR3 protein. The table includes 400,000 to 550,000 distinct CDR3 sequences, just under 15% detected once. Time point of the sample: newly diagnosed GD, antithyroid drugs for less than 3 months. PBMC RNA served as the TCR library source. These data also featured in a second study, about T cells in Graves' hyperthyroidism and ophthalmopathy.

Sequenced material: peripheral blood mononuclear cells (PBMCs), taken at new diagnosis, from a patient treated with antithyroid drugs. The receptors shown here come from a woman in her 30s with Graves disease.

This clonotype showed up many times. The J gene is TRBJ1-3, the V gene TRBV7-2; 11 bases map to TRBD1. The CDR3 has 16 amino acids. With V trimmed by 3 bases and J by 2 bases, 3 bases remained unmatched. The germline CDR1 and CDR2 sequences are SGHTA and FQGNSA. This CDR3 reads CASSLRGQGAGNTIYF. DNA for the CDR3: TGTGCCAGCAGCTTGCGGGGACAGGGGGCTGGAAACACCATATATTTT.

Ten or more counts support this clonotype. The genes are TRBV20-1 and TRBJ2-1, with 9 bases lining up with TRBD2. Germline V gene data show CDR1 as DFQATT and CDR2 as SNEGSKA (reference sequence). CDR3 length: 18 residues. Germline trimming cut 0 bases from V and 6 bases from J; bases unmatched to any gene: 15. The CDR3 DNA is TGCAGTGCTAGAGATCCAGCGGGGGGCGGTTTCGTCGCCAATGAGCAGTTCTTC. As protein: CSARDPAGGGFVANEQFF.

Ten or more counts support this clonotype. The chain recombines TRBV18 with TRBJ2-5; D is perhaps TRBD2 (6 bases). The CDR3 runs to 17 residues. Between the trimmed V and J ends, which lost 0 bases and 0 bases, there was a span of 14 bases. The germline CDR1 and CDR2 sequences are KGHSH and LQKENI. The CDR3 DNA is TGTGCCAGCTCACCACCTTTAGCGGAAAGGTACCAAGAGACCCAGTACTTC. Its protein is CASSPPLAERYQETQYF.

This clonotype occurred many times. This chain links TRBV7-8 with TRBJ2-7, with 10 bases that match TRBD2. This CDR3 comprises 18 residues. Germline CDR1 reads SGHVS; CDR2 reads FQNEAQ. J was trimmed by 2 bases and V by 2 bases; bases with no gene match: 12. CDR3: CASSLLLAGALNPYEQYF. CDR3 in DNA: TGTGCCAGCAGCTTACTGCTAGCGGGAGCTCTGAACCCCTACGAGCAGTACTTC.

This clonotype was recorded at least ten times. The chain combines TRBV11-2 with TRBJ2-5; 8 bases align to TRBD2. The junction had 19 bases not matched to a gene; V was cut back by 4 bases and J by 3 bases. The germline CDR1 and CDR2 sequences are SGHAT and FQNNGV. This CDR3 region has 19 residues. CDR3: CASSSPAISGMSTKETQYF. The CDR3 nucleotides are TGTGCCAGCAGCTCGCCCGCAATTAGCGGGATGAGCACAAAAGAGACCCAGTACTTC. Combining the CDR3 with reference TRBV11-2 and TRBJ2-5 gives the whole variable domain EAGVAQSPRYKIIEKRQSVAFWCNPISGHATLYWYQQILGQGPKLLIQFQNNGVVDDSQLPKDRFSAERLKGVDSTLKIQPAKLEDSAVYLCASSSPAISGMSTKETQYFGPGTRLLVL.

This clonotype has a count of ten or more. The chain is built from TRBV12-5 and TRBJ2-1; D remains unclear. The CDR3 contains 11 residues. Germline V gene lookup returns CDR1 LGHNT and CDR2 FRNRAP. Trimming took off 7 bases at V and 4 bases at J, with 5 bases between the two ends. CDR3 region: CASALYNEQFF. The CDR3 nucleotides are TGTGCTAGTGCCCTGTACAATGAGCAGTTCTTC. Variable domain in full (rest from reference TRBV12-5 and TRBJ2-1): DARVTQTPRHKVTEMGQEVTMRCQPILGHNTVFWYRQTMMQGLELLAYFRNRAPLDDSGMPKDRFSAEMPDATLATLKIQPSEPRDSAVYFCASALYNEQFFGPGTRLTVL.

This clonotype was found many times. The chain links TRBV11-3 to TRBJ2-3, with 8 bases that match TRBD2. Germline V CDR1 and CDR2: SGHNT, YENEEA. J lost 3 bases, V lost 5 bases, and 7 bases had no gene match. This CDR3 is 15 amino acids long. For the CDR3, the DNA is TGTGCCAGCAGCATCGGGGGGGGCCAGACAGATACGCAGTATTTT. It is translated as CASSIGGGQTDTQYF.

In the case of this clonotype: Since a much larger clone is just one base distant, this may be a read error. The chain couples TRBV12-3 or TRBV12-4 to TRBJ2-1; weak D call: TRBD1 (6 bases). The better agreement between TRBJ2-5 and the DNA end casts doubt on the J call. The CDR3 loop spans 13 amino acids. CDR3 in DNA: TGTGCCAGCACTCCTCCAGGGGAAGAGGCCCAGTACTTC. Its translation is CASTPPGEEAQYF.

This clonotype was observed many times. Written as DNA, the CDR3 is TGCGCCAGCAGCTTGGTCTTCATAGGACAGGGAACCATGAACACTGAAGCTTTCTTT. Amino acid sequence: CASSLVFIGQGTMNTEAFF. This chain uses TRBV5-1 with TRBJ1-1; 8 nucleotides line up with TRBD1. Unmatched junction bases numbered 13, after V lost 0 bases and J lost 0 bases. Germline values: CDR1 SGHRS, CDR2 YFSETQ. The CDR3 runs 19 residues.

This clonotype was seen repeatedly, ten times or more. This chain joins TRBV2 and TRBJ2-7; 10 bases align to TRBD1. V lost 9 bases and J lost 5; bases outside the gene matches: 10. The CDR3 spans 14 residues. CDR1 and CDR2 (germline): SNHLY, FYNNEI. CDR3 nucleotide sequence: TGTGCCAGGACTACCGGGACAGGGGTGGACGAGCAGTACTTC. It yields the protein CARTTGTGVDEQYF.

This clonotype was observed a few times. The chain employs TRBV5-5 and TRBJ2-1; TRBD2 matches 15 bases. The V gene's germline CDR1 is SGHKS and CDR2 YYEKEE (reference sequence). Losses at the gene ends were 3 bases for V and 7 bases for J; bases not matched to a gene: 2. The CDR3 is 15 amino acids. The CDR3: CASSWGLAGGNEQFF. The CDR3 DNA reads TGTGCCAGCAGCTGGGGACTAGCGGGAGGTAATGAGCAGTTCTTC.

The chain uses TRBV14 and TRBJ2-1; D unresolved. Germline CDR1 SGHDN, CDR2 FVKESK. The germline V and J ends were trimmed by 1 base and 4 bases, with 8 bases remaining between them. CDR3 length: 14 residues. The CDR3 bases are TGTGCCAGCAGCCAAGTTCTTCCGTACAATGAGCAGTTCTTC. Translating it yields CASSQVLPYNEQFF.

There are many counts of this clonotype. The rearrangement links TRBV12-3 or TRBV12-4 to TRBJ2-1; TRBD1 aligns across 8 bases. The end of the DNA aligns better with TRBJ2-5, so the J call may be wrong. This CDR3 spans 14 amino acids. The CDR3 here is CASSSHRGAETQYF. For the CDR3, the DNA is TGTGCCAGCAGTTCCCACAGGGGGGCGGAGACCCAGTACTTC.

V gene TRBV13 combines with J gene TRBJ2-3; 8 nucleotides line up with TRBD2. Germline V lookup: CDR1 PRHDT, CDR2 FYEKMQ (reference sequence). This CDR3 has 16 amino acids. Unmatched junction bases numbered 7, after V lost 3 bases and J lost 2 bases. The CDR3 sequence is CASSLPAGGYTDTQYF. CDR3 bases: TGTGCCAGCAGCTTGCCGGCGGGAGGATACACAGATACGCAGTATTTT.

Many counts were recorded for this clonotype. V usage is TRBV2 and J usage is TRBJ2-7, with D possibly matching TRBD1 (6 bases). Germline CDR1 SNHLY, CDR2 FYNNEI. This CDR3 is built from 15 residues. Trimming stripped 4 bases from V and 3 bases from J, with 16 bases between. CDR3 region: CASSGSRDKIYEQYF. The DNA for the CDR3 is TGTGCCAGCAGTGGGTCCCGGGACAAGATCTACGAGCAGTACTTC.

The rearrangement links TRBV12-3 or TRBV12-4 to TRBJ2-1; 8 bases map to TRBD2. This CDR3 has 19 residues. With 3 bases clipped from V and 7 bases from J, the junction kept 20 bases outside the gene matches. DNA of the CDR3: TGTGCCAGCAGTTTCAATCCGAGTTTAAGTCTAGCGGGTCGGAATGAGCAGTTCTTC. This encodes CASSFNPSLSLAGRNEQFF.

This clonotype was counted ten times or more. The chain has TRBV9 and TRBJ2-5, with a tentative D call TRBD1 (5 bases). Germline lookup yields CDR1 SGDLS and CDR2 YYNGEE. This CDR3 is built from 15 residues. V lost 3 bases and J 0 bases, leaving 12 bases between the germline ends. The CDR3 loop is CASSAVGAHQETQYF. The CDR3 DNA follows: TGTGCCAGCAGCGCAGTAGGGGCTCACCAAGAGACCCAGTACTTC.

This clonotype has ten or more counts. J is TRBJ1-6 and V is TRBV3-1; D is unclear. Germline CDR1 reads LGHDT; CDR2 reads YNNKEL (reference sequence). Deletions cut 1 base from V and 2 bases from J, with 15 bases between. The CDR3 length is 18 residues. For the CDR3, the DNA is TGTGCCAGCAGCCAAGGTTGGGTCAGAACGACCTATAATTCACCCCTCCACTTT. It encodes CASSQGWVRTTYNSPLHF.

This sequence joins TRBV29-1 and TRBJ2-7, with 10 positions matching TRBD2. The CDR3 length is 17 residues. The germline gives CDR1 SQVTM, CDR2 ANQGSEA. J was trimmed by 2 bases and V by 5 bases; bases with no gene match: 15. This chain's CDR3 is CSVFGLAGEGGAYEQYF. DNA of the CDR3: TGCAGCGTTTTCGGGCTAGCGGGAGAAGGGGGGGCCTACGAGCAGTACTTC.

This clonotype was seen a handful of times. J is TRBJ1-2 and V is TRBV20-1; 8 bases map to TRBD1. There are 14 residues in the CDR3. Trimming removed 1 base from V and 5 bases from J; junction bases left unmatched: 6. Germline lookup yields CDR1 DFQATT and CDR2 SNEGSKA (reference sequence). This CDR3 is CSARAPGGAYGYTF. DNA for the CDR3: TGCAGTGCTAGAGCTCCAGGGGGCGCGTATGGCTACACCTTC.

The table lists this clonotype with many counts. This chain uses TRBV3-1 with TRBJ2-7; 13 bases fit TRBD2. Unmatched junction bases numbered 3, after V lost 4 bases and J lost 6 bases. The CDR3 runs 14 residues. Per germline, CDR1 LGHDT and CDR2 YNNKEL (reference sequence). CDR3 loop: CASSLRTSGSEQYF. Here the CDR3 DNA reads TGTGCCAGCAGCCTGAGGACTAGCGGGAGCGAGCAGTACTTC.

This clonotype was picked up many times. The chain links TRBV7-9 to TRBJ2-2; D gene uncertain. The V end was cut by 5 bases, the J end by 4 bases, with 5 bases between. The CDR3 contains 12 residues. Germline V lookup: CDR1 SEHNR, CDR2 FQNEAQ (reference sequence). CDR3 bases: TGTGCCAGCAGCACGCGCACCGGGGAGCTGTTTTTT. It translates to CASSTRTGELFF.

This clonotype was counted at least ten times. The chain links TRBV24-1 to TRBJ1-1; D not resolved. Germline assignment: CDR1 KGHDR and CDR2 SFDVKD. Trimming pared 5 bases from V and 5 bases from J, leaving 5 bases between. This CDR3 comprises 11 residues. DNA of the CDR3: TGTGCCACCAGTGTTGGGACTGAAGCTTTCTTT. Its protein is CATSVGTEAFF.

The chain couples TRBV5-1 to TRBJ2-5; 7 bases align to TRBD2. Germline-derived CDR1 and CDR2 are SGHRS and YFSETQ. This CDR3 has 16 amino acids. V was clipped by 3 bases and J by 2 bases; unmatched bases: 10. CDR3 residues: CASSSAGASGQETQYF. Written as DNA, the CDR3 is TGCGCCAGCAGCTCGGCAGGCGCTAGCGGTCAAGAGACCCAGTACTTC.

There are a few counts of this clonotype. The chain combines TRBV5-1 with TRBJ2-7, with TRBD2 as a possible D gene (5 bases). CDR3 length equals 14 residues. Trimming shortened V by 6 bases and J by 2 bases, and 15 bases separated the two germline ends. Germline loops: CDR1 SGHRS, CDR2 YFSETQ. The CDR3 sequence is CASTMAPGTYEQYF. CDR3 nucleotides: TGCGCCAGCACCATGGCCCCGGGGACCTACGAGCAGTACTTC.